Listed here is a single TCR beta chain. In the authors' methods: Amplifying reference gene primers gave estimates of nucleated cell counts. Sequenced by immunoSEQ multiplex PCR; TCRdb stores in-frame clones only, minus some. V and J calls and clone size are those listed in that table; D and trimming were worked out from the DNA. The table records about 230,000 clones, approximately 80% of them present only once. The CDR3 is made up of 17 amino acids. After removal of 5 bases from V and 0 bases from J, the junction contained 8 bases not matched to a gene. Per germline, CDR1 MNHNY and CDR2 SVGAGI (reference sequence). These data originate in a study of blood T cell repertoires in COVID-19. Across the whole study: Sample material is recorded as cDNA or gDNA derived from T cells, B-cell-depleted T cells, or PBMCs.

This chain joins TRBV6-6 and TRBJ2-4; 9 bases align to TRBD2. Sequencing was performed on peripheral blood. The clonotype was recovered from a man aged 40-55 years with acute or convalescent COVID-19. CDR3 DNA: TGTGCCAGCAGTCAGGGACTAGCAGACCTAGCCAAAAACATTCAGTACTTC. Translated, it gives CASSQGLADLAKNIQYF.